Included here is one T cell receptor beta chain sequence, with context. Its antigen is not known. One end of the junction varies from germline; a read error may be responsible. CDR1 is SSHAT, CDR2 FNYEAQ, per germline (reference sequence). The CDR3 runs 15 residues. Here immunoSEQ multiplex PCR was the method, and the copy in TCRdb shows in-frame clones only, minus some. The sample has about 83,000 clones; approximately 80% are singletons. These data belong to a study of T cells in localized non-small cell lung cancer. Points from the study as a whole: Sequencing covered just one tumor region, so heterogeneity cannot be ruled out. The study linked higher blood T cell density to longer overall survival.

The origin of this receptor is an older female donor with stage I lung adenocarcinoma. Sequenced material: peripheral blood, taken before any cancer treatment. The chain couples TRBV7-7 to TRBJ2-7; D not certain. CDR3 region: CASSLGPRNINEQYF. CDR3 sequence (DNA): TGTGCTAGCAGCTTAGGCCCCCGGAACATAAACGAGCAGTACTTC.